This TCR beta chain is from a study of T cell responses to AZD1222 COVID-19 vaccine. Study-wide background: Both about-4-week and about-12-week second-dose recipients were combined. Study results and caveats: It was only a handful of AZD1222 recipients who were seropositive at baseline. Reportedly, nearly half of unique spike TCRs recognized epitopes outside B.1.351/B.1.1.7 mutations. The study found vaccine-associated CD4 TCRs spanning spike, dominant at 160-218 and 743-854.

V shed 2 bases and J shed 0 bases, with 13 bases lying between them. CDR1 is MNHNS, CDR2 SASEGT, per germline. The CDR3 runs 17 residues. As regards this clone: No antigen is known for it.

Method: immunoSEQ multiplex PCR; TCRdb's copy keeps in-frame clones and lacks some. Here the sample spans 180,000 or so clones, approximately 93% being singletons. Specimen: peripheral blood, collected on day 0 of AZD1222 vaccination. The rearrangement uses TRBV6-1 and TRBJ1-4; the D gene is possibly TRBD1 (6 bases). The source of this sequence is an adult in good health. The CDR3 spells CASSEWGRMSTNEKLFF. The CDR3 bases are TGTGCCAGCAGTGAATGGGGGCGGATGTCAACTAATGAAAAACTGTTTTTT.